This T cell receptor (beta chain) comes out of a study of blood T cell repertoires in COVID-19. Study at large: The origin of the acute and convalescent COVID-19 samples was the United States, Italy and Spain. PBMCs, B-cell-depleted T cells, or T cells were the source of the cDNA or gDNA that made up the material.

Assay: immunoSEQ multiplex PCR; the TCRdb copy retains only in-frame clones and omits some. This sample has some 250,000 clones, with 88% found just once. There are 13 residues in the CDR3. Germline V gene data show CDR1 as LNHDA and CDR2 as SQIVND (reference sequence). V was clipped by 5 bases and J by 4 bases, with 11 bases between them. The TCR originated in a woman in her 40s who had recovered from COVID-19. V usage is TRBV19 and J usage is TRBJ1-2; a weak D match, TRBD1 (6 bases). Sequencing input: peripheral blood. CDR3 nucleotide sequence: TGTGCCAGTAGTGGCCCAGGGGTCTATGGCTACACCTTC. Translation: CASSGPGVYGYTF.